Presented here are 12 T cell receptor beta chains from one specimen sequenced in a study of patients and donors after allogeneic stem cell transplantation. TCRdb used MiXCR to reprocess the RT-PCR reads, holding one entry per CDR3 protein. The sample has about 230,000 distinct CDR3 sequences, over 12% seen once. The sample comprised blood, either unsorted or a sorted T cell fraction (not recorded which). These receptors all come from a human donor who was either an allogeneic HSCT recipient or a stem cell or donor lymphocyte infusion donor (not recorded which). It is not recorded whose cells these are; they may come from a transplant donor.

A note on this clonotype: A much larger clone sits a single nucleotide away, making a read error possible. The chain employs TRBV12-3 or TRBV12-4 and TRBJ2-7; D unresolved. The CDR3 totals 14 residues. The V and J ends lost 7 bases and 3 bases respectively, with 16 bases between them. The CDR3 DNA follows: TGTGCCAGCACCCTTGGTTGGGGATTCTACGAGCAGTACTTC. This sequence encodes CASTLGWGFYEQYF.

The sample holds a few counts of this clonotype. J is TRBJ1-3 and V is TRBV7-8; 9 bases fit TRBD1. CDR1 is SGHVS, CDR2 FQNEAQ, per germline. The J segment lost 6 bases and the V segment lost 4 bases, leaving 10 bases of the junction unmatched. CDR3 size: 16 residues. Here the CDR3 DNA reads TGTGCCAGCAGCTCCGGGACAGGGACTTTCGAAAACACCATATATTTT. Protein sequence: CASSSGTGTFENTIYF.

The table lists this clonotype with many counts. The chain recombines TRBV18 with TRBJ2-4, with 8 bases aligning to TRBD1. Trimming at V came to 3 bases and at J to 12 bases, leaving 4 bases not matched to a gene. This CDR3 comprises 12 residues. The germline V gene encodes CDR1 KGHSH and CDR2 LQKENI. CDR3 in amino acids: CASSPTTGDQYF. CDR3 DNA sequence: TGTGCCAGCTCACCCACGACAGGGGATCAGTACTTC.

This clonotype has a handful of counts. The chain recombines TRBV6-5 with TRBJ2-7; TRBD1 is a possible D gene (5 bases). Between the trimmed V and J ends, which lost 2 bases and 2 bases, there was a span of 10 bases. The CDR3 covers 14 residues. Germline values: CDR1 MNHEY, CDR2 SVGAGI. CDR3 sequence reads: CASSYMDKAYEQYF. Here the CDR3 DNA reads TGTGCCAGCAGTTACATGGACAAGGCCTACGAGCAGTACTTC.

This rearrangement joins TRBV20-1 to TRBJ1-1; D might be TRBD1 (5 bases). Trimming removed 1 base from V and 1 base from J, with 10 bases in between. Germline V gives CDR1 DFQATT, CDR2 SNEGSKA (reference sequence). The CDR3 is made up of 14 amino acids. DNA of the CDR3: TGCAGTGCTAGAGCCTATGGGACGAACACTGAAGCTTTCTTT. Translated: CSARAYGTNTEAFF.

The sample holds a few counts of this clonotype. The chain joins TRBV2 to TRBJ2-7, with D possibly being TRBD1 (5 bases). The ends were cut back, 4 bases at V and 4 bases at J, with 8 bases in the middle. The CDR3 runs to 12 residues. Germline V gene lookup returns CDR1 SNHLY and CDR2 FYNNEI. CDR3 region: CASSVRQYEQYF. The CDR3 nucleotides read TGTGCCAGCAGTGTGAGACAGTACGAGCAGTACTTC.

This clonotype was detected only a few times. The gene calls are TRBV7-9 and TRBJ1-5; D unresolved. The CDR3 is 13 amino acids. V was shortened by 7 bases and J by 4 bases, with 11 bases between the two germline ends. Per germline, CDR1 SEHNR and CDR2 FQNEAQ (reference sequence). CDR3 residues: CASTQEGNQPQHF. The DNA for the CDR3 is TGTGCCAGCACCCAAGAGGGAAATCAGCCCCAGCATTTT. Full variable domain (missing parts from reference TRBV7-9 and TRBJ1-5): DTGVSQNPRHKITKRGQNVTFRCDPISEHNRLYWYRQTLGQGPEFLTYFQNEAQLEKSRLLSDRFSAERPKGSFSTLEIQRTEQGDSAMYLCASTQEGNQPQHFGDGTRLSIL.

V is TRBV5-1 and J is TRBJ1-3; D possibly corresponds to TRBD1 (5 bases). Trimming took off 0 bases at V and 3 bases at J, with 10 bases between the two ends. CDR3 length: 15 amino acids. Germline values: CDR1 SGHRS, CDR2 YFSETQ. CDR3 bases: TGCGCCAGCAGCTTGGTGGGGCAACTTGGAAACACCATATATTTT. It codes for CASSLVGQLGNTIYF.

The chain carries TRBV5-6 and TRBJ2-7, with 9 bases matching TRBD1. V shed 4 bases and J 5 bases; nucleotides not matched to a gene: 10. This CDR3 has 15 amino acids. Germline V gives CDR1 SGHDT, CDR2 YYEEEE. The CDR3 region is CASSHPGGTGNEQYF. The CDR3 DNA sequence: TGTGCCAGCAGCCACCCCGGAGGGACAGGGAACGAGCAGTACTTC.

The chain employs TRBV2 and TRBJ1-2; 8 nucleotides match TRBD1. This CDR3 has 15 amino acids. Germline values: CDR1 SNHLY, CDR2 FYNNEI. The ends lost 5 bases at V and 4 bases at J; junction bases unmatched: 9. The CDR3 nucleotides are TGTGCCAGCAGTAACGGACAGGGCTGGGGCTATGGCTACACCTTC. It yields the protein CASSNGQGWGYGYTF.

J is TRBJ2-1 and V is TRBV20-1; possible D gene TRBD2, 6 bases. The CDR3 loop spans 13 amino acids. V was pared by 5 bases and J by 7 bases, with 15 bases between. CDR1 and CDR2 (germline): DFQATT, SNEGSKA (reference sequence). The CDR3 protein is CSAARDPRNEQFF. CDR3 sequence (DNA): TGCAGTGCTGCGCGGGACCCGAGGAATGAGCAGTTCTTC.

The table lists this clonotype with many counts. The chain is built from TRBV6-1 and TRBJ1-6, with 8 bases matching TRBD1. With 4 bases clipped from V and 10 bases from J, the junction kept 3 bases outside the gene matches. CDR1 MNHNS and CDR2 SASEGT come from the germline V gene. This CDR3 is built from 13 residues. The chain's CDR3 is CASSGTGNSPLHF. CDR3 nucleotides: TGTGCCAGCAGTGGGACAGGGAACTCACCCCTCCACTTT.